These 24 T cell receptor beta chains share one sample of origin, sequenced in a study of blood T cell repertoires in COVID-19. Using immunoSEQ multiplex PCR, the repertoire was profiled, and TCRdb retains in-frame clones only, with some absent. Among over 100,000 clones listed, 80% to 90% were seen once. Input material: peripheral blood. Receptors were obtained from a human donor in a cohort sampled during active COVID-19.

This clone was picked up one time. The genes are TRBV9 and TRBJ1-3, with a possible D match to TRBD1 (6 bases). V shed 0 bases and J shed 4 bases, with 11 bases lying between them. The germline V gene has CDR1 SGDLS and CDR2 YYNGEE. The CDR3 runs 15 residues. CDR3 region: CASSVDPGQGNTIYF. The CDR3, as DNA: TGTGCCAGCAGCGTAGACCCGGGACAAGGAAACACCATATATTTT.

This clone was observed once. One end of the junction fails to match germline, which may point to a read error. The gene calls are TRBV7-7 and TRBJ2-1; 7 bases align to TRBD1. The CDR3 is 15 amino acids. CDR1 and CDR2 (germline): SSHAT, FNYEAQ (reference sequence). The DNA of the CDR3 is TGTGCTAGCAGCTTAGGCCGACAGGGTCAGGGTGAGCAGTTCTTC. This gives the protein CASSLGRQGQGEQFF.

This chain connects TRBV5-4 to TRBJ1-1; 8 bases are shared with TRBD1. Germline lookup yields CDR1 SGHNT and CDR2 YYREEE (reference sequence). The CDR3 runs to 18 residues. Trimming took 3 bases from V and 2 from J; bases not matched to a gene: 15. CDR3 DNA: TGTGCCAGCAGCTCAGGGGCTCCGACAGGGGTTAGCAACACTGAAGCTTTCTTT. Encoded protein: CASSSGAPTGVSNTEAFF.

The CDR3 loop is CASSLSGGLGVETQYF. The CDR3 DNA is TGTGCCAGCAGTTTATCGGGAGGTCTGGGGGTTGAGACCCAGTACTTC. V is TRBV27 and J is TRBJ2-5; tentative D call: TRBD2 (6 bases). The germline CDR1 and CDR2 sequences are MNHEY and SMNVEV (reference sequence). Trimming shortened V by 0 bases and J by 5 bases, and 16 bases separated the two germline ends. This CDR3 has 16 amino acids.

This clone came up a few times. The chain uses TRBV6-5 and TRBJ1-5, with D perhaps TRBD1 (5 bases). The CDR3 spans 13 residues. CDR1 MNHEY and CDR2 SVGAGI come from the germline V gene. V lost 8 bases and J lost 3, with 11 bases in between. CDR3 residues: CASLDRDNQPQHF. The CDR3 DNA is TGTGCCAGCCTAGACAGAGACAATCAGCCCCAGCATTTT.

J is TRBJ2-7 and V is TRBV19; a weak D match, TRBD2 (6 bases). V gave up 9 bases and J gave up 2 bases, with 17 bases separating them. The CDR3 runs 14 residues. Germline V lookup: CDR1 LNHDA, CDR2 SQIVND (reference sequence). CDR3 sequence (DNA): TGTGCCAGACCCATTGCGGGGAGACCCTACGAGCAGTACTTC. Protein sequence: CARPIAGRPYEQYF. Looking up the rest from reference TRBV19 and TRBJ2-7 gives the full variable domain: DGGITQSPKYLFRKEGQNVTLSCEQNLNHDAMYWYRQDPGQGLRLIYYSQIVNDFQKGDIAEGYSVSREKKESFPLTVTSAQKNPTAFYLCARPIAGRPYEQYFGPGTRLTVT.

The J gene is TRBJ2-7, the V gene TRBV6-1; D is unclear. The V gene lost 2 bases and the J gene lost 5 bases, with 7 bases spanning the gap. CDR1 and CDR2 from the germline V gene are MNHNS and SASEGT. The CDR3 is made up of 12 amino acids. Here the CDR3 reads CASSESKNEQYF. In DNA, the CDR3 is TGTGCCAGCAGTGAATCTAAAAACGAGCAGTACTTC.

The chain employs TRBV5-1 and TRBJ2-2, with TRBD2 matching over 14 bases. The CDR3 loop spans 18 amino acids. V gave up 2 bases and J gave up 0 bases; unmatched junction bases: 3. Germline V gives CDR1 SGHRS, CDR2 YFSETQ. CDR3: CASSFGTSGGTNTGELFF. In DNA form, the CDR3 reads TGCGCCAGCAGCTTCGGGACTAGCGGGGGCACGAACACCGGGGAGCTGTTTTTT.

The gene calls are TRBV23-1 and TRBJ2-7, with 8 nucleotides matching TRBD1. TRBV23-1 is an ORF; its function is uncertain. The CDR3 loop spans 16 amino acids. Unmatched junction bases numbered 13, after V lost 5 bases and J lost 4 bases. CDR3 amino acids: CASSEGRDRSPYEQYF. CDR3 in DNA: TGCGCCAGCAGTGAGGGGCGGGACAGGTCCCCTTACGAGCAGTACTTC.

The CDR3 spells CASSFSSGGAWETQYF. The DNA of the CDR3 is TGTGCCAGCAGCTTTTCCAGCGGGGGGGCATGGGAGACCCAGTACTTC. V and J are TRBV13 and TRBJ2-5, with 10 bases that match TRBD2. This CDR3 region has 16 residues. Unmatched junction bases numbered 9, after V lost 3 bases and J lost 5 bases. Germline values: CDR1 PRHDT, CDR2 FYEKMQ (reference sequence).

The chain has TRBV9 and TRBJ1-4; D not certain. CDR1 is SGDLS and CDR2 is YYNGEE in the germline V gene. V lost 0 bases and J lost 7, with 19 bases in between. CDR3 size: 17 residues. The CDR3 here is CASSVEGTEVGREKLFF. CDR3 nucleotides: TGTGCCAGCAGCGTAGAGGGTACGGAGGTAGGTCGTGAAAAACTGTTTTTT.

The rearrangement joins TRBV3-1 (or the pseudogene TRBV3-2) to TRBJ2-7; TRBD2 is a possible D gene (5 bases). V lost 4 bases and J 3 bases, leaving 19 bases between the germline ends. This CDR3 spans 16 amino acids. Germline V gene lookup returns CDR1 LGHDT and CDR2 YNNKEL (reference sequence). The CDR3 here is CASSPTYDGENYEQYF. The CDR3 DNA is TGTGCCAGCAGCCCTACCTATGACGGGGAAAACTACGAGCAGTACTTC.

The chain is built from TRBV2 and TRBJ1-5; D might be TRBD1 (6 bases). This CDR3 region has 12 residues. Germline V CDR1 and CDR2: SNHLY, FYNNEI. With 6 bases removed from V and 9 bases from J, the gap between germline ends came to 12 bases. CDR3 region: CASREGEGPQHF. In nucleotides, the CDR3 is TGTGCCAGCAGAGAGGGGGAGGGGCCCCAGCATTTT.

The chain links TRBV2 to TRBJ2-7; D may be TRBD1 (5 bases). Between the trimmed V and J ends, which lost 6 bases and 0 bases, there was a span of 15 bases. The germline V gene has CDR1 SNHLY and CDR2 FYNNEI. CDR3 length: 15 amino acids. As DNA, the CDR3 is TGTGCCAGCAGGATAGGCCGCGACAGCTCCTACGAGCAGTACTTC. This gives the protein CASRIGRDSSYEQYF. Supplemented by reference TRBV2 and TRBJ2-7, the full variable domain reads EPEVTQTPSHQVTQMGQEVILRCVPISNHLYFYWYRQILGQKVEFLVSFYNNEISEKSEIFDDQFSVERPDGSNFTLKIRSTKLEDSAMYFCASRIGRDSSYEQYFGPGTRLTVT.

The chain combines TRBV27 with TRBJ1-2, with 7 positions matching TRBD1. This CDR3 is 13 amino acids long. Germline V CDR1 and CDR2: MNHEY, SMNVEV (reference sequence). Losses at the gene ends were 5 bases for V and 5 bases for J; bases not matched to a gene: 5. CDR3 amino acids: CASSRGTVYGYTF. In nucleotides, the CDR3 is TGTGCCAGCAGTCGTGGGACAGTATATGGCTACACCTTC.

The chain employs TRBV7-3 and TRBJ1-1, with TRBD1 matching over 10 bases. Trimming took 5 bases from V and 4 from J; bases not matched to a gene: 10. Germline assignment: CDR1 SGHTA and CDR2 FQGTGA. The CDR3 is made up of 16 amino acids. This CDR3 is CASSLTRDRGTTEAFF. In DNA, the CDR3 is TGTGCCAGCAGCCTGACCCGGGACAGGGGCACCACTGAAGCTTTCTTT.

This rearrangement joins TRBV5-1 to TRBJ2-2; 10 bases are a match to TRBD2. The CDR3 runs 16 residues. Germline values: CDR1 SGHRS, CDR2 YFSETQ. The V gene end was trimmed by 4 bases and the J gene end by 4 bases; junction bases not matched to a gene: 7. The CDR3: CASSLDSGGSTGELFF. The CDR3 DNA is TGCGCCAGCAGCCTTGATAGCGGGGGGAGCACCGGGGAGCTGTTTTTT.

The V gene is TRBV5-6, the J gene TRBJ1-2; 12 nucleotides align to TRBD1. Losses at the gene ends were 2 bases for V and 3 bases for J; bases not matched to a gene: 8. Germline loops: CDR1 SGHDT, CDR2 YYEEEE. The CDR3 has 17 residues. DNA for the CDR3: TGTGCCAGCAGCTTATCCGGGGACAGGGGGCTAGACTATGGCTACACCTTC. This translates into CASSLSGDRGLDYGYTF.

The chain is built from TRBV19 and TRBJ1-1; TRBD1 aligns across 10 bases. The ends lost 5 bases at V and 5 bases at J; junction bases unmatched: 8. The CDR3 covers 15 residues. Germline loops: CDR1 LNHDA, CDR2 SQIVND (reference sequence). The CDR3 loop reads CASSERQGAWTEAFF. The CDR3 region has the DNA TGTGCCAGTAGTGAACGACAGGGGGCATGGACTGAAGCTTTCTTT.

This chain connects TRBV5-6 to TRBJ1-4; unclear D gene. V lost 4 bases and J lost 8, with 18 bases in between. The CDR3 extends over 15 amino acids. CDR1 SGHDT and CDR2 YYEEEE come from the germline V gene. The CDR3 reads CASSHSSASGEKLFF. The DNA for the CDR3 is TGTGCCAGCAGCCATTCCTCAGCCTCGGGGGAAAAACTGTTTTTT.

The V gene is TRBV5-4, the J gene TRBJ2-7, with D maybe TRBD2 (5 bases). The CDR3 totals 13 residues. Trimming shortened V by 5 bases and J by 7 bases, and 16 bases separated the two germline ends. The V gene's germline CDR1 is SGHNT and CDR2 YYREEE (reference sequence). CDR3 sequence reads: CASRILGAREQYF. CDR3 DNA: TGTGCCAGCAGAATTTTGGGAGCGAGGGAGCAGTACTTC.

The chain has TRBV6-5 and TRBJ1-2; tentative D call: TRBD1 (6 bases). The germline V gene has CDR1 MNHEY and CDR2 SVGAGI. V was trimmed by 6 bases and J by 8 bases, leaving 22 bases between them. This CDR3 is built from 15 residues. The CDR3 nucleotides read TGTGCCAGCAGGCCCTCCTTGGGACAAGCTGGAGGCTACACCTTC. Encoded protein: CASRPSLGQAGGYTF.

The chain recombines TRBV28 with TRBJ1-5; TRBD1 might be the D (6 bases). Germline lookup yields CDR1 MDHEN and CDR2 SYDVKM. Trimming removed 2 bases from V and 7 bases from J, with 12 bases in between. This CDR3 contains 14 residues. This CDR3 reads CASSLMGAGQPQHF. The CDR3, as DNA: TGTGCCAGCAGTTTAATGGGGGCTGGGCAGCCCCAGCATTTT.

The chain has TRBV24-1 and TRBJ1-5; possibly TRBD1 for D (6 bases). The CDR3 consists of 15 residues. The V gene lost 5 bases and the J gene lost 2 bases, with 12 bases spanning the gap. CDR1 and CDR2 from the germline V gene are KGHDR and SFDVKD. The CDR3 protein is CATSVKSGGNQPQHF. The CDR3 DNA follows: TGTGCCACCAGTGTAAAGTCAGGGGGCAATCAGCCCCAGCATTTT.